Shown below are 25 T cell receptor beta chains from a single sample sequenced in a study of molecular identifiers for immune sequencing clone quantification. TCRdb redid the calling of the PCR reads with MiXCR, one entry per CDR3 protein. The table records more than 450,000 distinct CDR3 sequences, around a fifth of them present only once. The sample taken for sequencing was naive CD8+ T cells from blood, with Jurkat cell RNA spiked in. Subset meaning: FACS-sorted CD8+CD4-CCR7+CD45RA+ naive T cells. These receptors were obtained from a human donor in good health. Some libraries in this study had Jurkat cell RNA spiked in.

This sequence joins TRBV4-3 and TRBJ2-7; D assignment may be TRBD1 or TRBD2 (5 bases each). This CDR3 has 19 residues. Germline-derived CDR1 and CDR2 are LGHNA and YSLEER. With 0 bases removed from V and 2 bases from J, the gap between germline ends came to 23 bases. This CDR3 is CASSQDHHRGVGIPYEQYF. CDR3 DNA: TGCGCCAGCAGCCAAGACCATCATCGAGGGGTCGGCATCCCCTACGAGCAGTACTTC.

The chain joins TRBV5-1 to TRBJ2-4, with 9 bases lining up with TRBD1. J was trimmed by 12 bases and V by 4 bases; bases with no gene match: 20. There are 17 residues in the CDR3. CDR1 and CDR2 (germline): SGHRS, YFSETQ. CDR3 in amino acids: CASSNPGQGLIGDTQYF. CDR3 sequence (DNA): TGCGCCAGCAGCAACCCGGGACAGGGCCTTATTGGTGACACTCAGTACTTC.

This clonotype was picked up a small number of times. V is TRBV6-5 and J is TRBJ1-1, with 9 positions matching TRBD1. The CDR3 totals 14 residues. Trimming took 6 bases from V and 4 from J; bases not matched to a gene: 6. Germline lookup yields CDR1 MNHEY and CDR2 SVGAGI. The CDR3 nucleotides are TGTGCCAGCAGCCATACAGGGGGCGCCACTGAAGCTTTCTTT. Translating gives CASSHTGGATEAFF.

This clonotype appeared a few times. The J gene is TRBJ2-3, the V gene TRBV3-1; TRBD2 matches 9 bases. This CDR3 spans 16 amino acids. Germline values: CDR1 LGHDT, CDR2 YNNKEL (reference sequence). The V and J ends lost 1 base and 3 bases, in that order; junction bases with no gene match: 5. The chain's CDR3 is CASSQVFAGGTDTQYF. The CDR3 nucleotides read TGTGCCAGCAGCCAAGTGTTCGCGGGAGGGACAGATACGCAGTATTTT.

This clonotype was counted ten times or more. The chain recombines TRBV4-3 with TRBJ1-1; tentatively, D is TRBD1 (5 bases). CDR1 and CDR2 from the germline V gene are LGHNA and YSLEER. This CDR3 region has 16 residues. V was pared by 0 bases and J by 4 bases, with 15 bases between. CDR3 region: CASSQDRGVWGTEAFF. The CDR3 region has the DNA TGCGCCAGCAGCCAAGATAGGGGTGTCTGGGGCACTGAAGCTTTCTTT.

At least ten counts were recorded for this clonotype. The V and J genes are TRBV10-3 and TRBJ1-1, with D unresolved. Trimming cost V 0 bases and J 7 bases, with 12 bases left between them. CDR3 length: 14 residues. Germline CDR1 reads ENHRY; CDR2 reads SYGVKD. In nucleotides, the CDR3 is TGTGCCATCAGTGAGTCGGGCCCCCTGGGTGAAGCTTTCTTT. It is translated as CAISESGPLGEAFF.

This clonotype was detected ten times or more. CDR3 amino acids: CASSWTGVNQPQHF. For the CDR3, the DNA is TGTGCCAGCAGCTGGACAGGGGTTAATCAGCCCCAGCATTTT. The rearrangement links TRBV5-8 to TRBJ1-5; 9 nucleotides agree with TRBD1. J was trimmed by 4 bases and V by 3 bases; bases with no gene match: 2. Germline CDR1 SGHTS, CDR2 YDEGEE. This CDR3 has 14 residues.

Only a few counts were recorded for this clonotype. The chain recombines TRBV7-9 with TRBJ2-2, with TRBD1 matching over 12 bases. Germline-derived CDR1 and CDR2 are SEHNR and FQNEAQ (reference sequence). The V and J ends lost 5 bases and 6 bases, in that order; junction bases with no gene match: 7. The CDR3 has 16 amino acids. In DNA form, the CDR3 reads TGTGCCAGCAGCCGCGGGACAGGGGGCTTCGCCGGGGAGCTGTTTTTT. Its translation: CASSRGTGGFAGELFF.

This clonotype was seen repeatedly, ten times or more. The chain joins TRBV6-1 to TRBJ1-5, with D tentatively TRBD1 (6 bases). Germline CDR1 and CDR2: MNHNS and SASEGT. V was trimmed by 4 bases and J by 0 bases, leaving 7 bases between them. This CDR3 is 14 amino acids long. CDR3 protein: CASSGDNSNQPQHF. The DNA of the CDR3 is TGTGCCAGCAGTGGGGACAATAGCAATCAGCCCCAGCATTTT.

Worth noting for this clonotype: The CDR3 end shows no conserved phenylalanine or tryptophan, and so a read error is likely. V is TRBV11-2 and J is TRBJ2-7; D might be TRBD1 (5 bases). CDR1 is SGHAT, CDR2 FQNNGV, per germline. The CDR3 runs 13 residues. Trimming pared 3 bases from V and 3 bases from J, leaving 9 bases between. The CDR3, as DNA: TGTGCCAGCAGCTTGGGGCCCTTCTACGAGCAGTACTCC. It codes for CASSLGPFYEQYS.

This clonotype was recorded many times. The gene calls are TRBV20-1 and TRBJ2-7; 8 positions agree with TRBD2. V shed 0 bases and J 4 bases; nucleotides not matched to a gene: 8. Germline-derived CDR1 and CDR2 are DFQATT and SNEGSKA (reference sequence). The CDR3 loop spans 15 amino acids. In DNA, the CDR3 is TGCAGTGCTAGAGATCGAGGGACTAGTTCATACGAGCAGTACTTC. Translating gives CSARDRGTSSYEQYF.

The genes are TRBV19 and TRBJ2-2; 7 nucleotides align to TRBD1. The junction had 7 bases not matched to a gene; V was cut back by 3 bases and J by 6 bases. Germline V CDR1 and CDR2: LNHDA, SQIVND (reference sequence). The CDR3 consists of 15 residues. In DNA form, the CDR3 reads TGTGCCAGTAGTATTTGGGACAGTCTTCCCGGGGAGCTGTTTTTT. Residues: CASSIWDSLPGELFF.

This clonotype was observed at least ten times. The V and J genes are TRBV20-1 and TRBJ2-3; no clear D. The CDR3 has 16 residues. V dropped 0 bases and J dropped 5 bases, with 18 bases sitting between them. Per germline, CDR1 DFQATT and CDR2 SNEGSKA (reference sequence). The DNA of the CDR3 is TGCAGTGCTAGAGATGTGGGCTCAGGAGTGGTAGATACGCAGTATTTT. Its translation: CSARDVGSGVVDTQYF.

About this clonotype itself: A read error is possible here, since a much larger clone lies one base away. This chain uses TRBV4-3 with TRBJ1-3; TRBD1 matches at 7 bases. The CDR3 totals 16 residues. Per the germline V gene, CDR1 is LGHNA and CDR2 is YSLEER. CDR3 in amino acids: CVSSQGDSTAGNTIYF. CDR3 nucleotide sequence: TGCGTCAGCAGCCAGGGGGACAGTACGGCTGGAAACACCATATATTTT.

V usage is TRBV7-9 and J usage is TRBJ2-3; the match to TRBD2 covers 9 bases. The CDR3 contains 15 residues. V shed 6 bases, J shed 2 bases, and the junction held 6 bases outside the gene matches. Germline V lookup: CDR1 SEHNR, CDR2 FQNEAQ (reference sequence). DNA for the CDR3: TGTGCCAGCAGTAACCTAGCGGGAACCACAGATACGCAGTATTTT. It yields the protein CASSNLAGTTDTQYF.

The chain joins TRBV29-1 to TRBJ2-7, with 7 bases aligning to TRBD2. The V gene's germline CDR1 is SQVTM and CDR2 ANQGSEA. V dropped 7 bases and J dropped 0; count of bases not matched to a gene: 9. This CDR3 region has 14 residues. CDR3 sequence (DNA): TGCAGCGCCGGGACTACATACTCCTCCTACGAGCAGTACTTC. Translation gives CSAGTTYSSYEQYF.

A few counts support this clonotype. V usage is TRBV27 and J usage is TRBJ1-5, with D tentatively TRBD1 (5 bases). This CDR3 is 15 amino acids long. V lost 4 bases, J lost 7 bases, and 17 bases lay in between. The germline V gene has CDR1 MNHEY and CDR2 SMNVEV (reference sequence). Here the CDR3 DNA reads TGTGCCAGCAGTTACAGTGGAGGGACCGGCCAGCCCCAGCATTTT. Its protein is CASSYSGGTGQPQHF.

This chain connects TRBV7-2 to TRBJ2-1; no firm D call. The CDR3 covers 14 residues. Trimming removed 4 bases at V and 2 bases at J, with 9 bases between. Germline-derived CDR1 and CDR2 are SGHTA and FQGNSA. The CDR3: CASSSLRAYNEQFF. In nucleotides, the CDR3 is TGTGCCAGCAGCTCCCTCAGAGCCTACAATGAGCAGTTCTTC.

This clonotype was detected a few times. CDR3 sequence reads: CASSWAASYEQYF. CDR3 bases: TGTGCCAGCAGTTGGGCAGCCTCCTACGAGCAGTACTTC. The gene calls are TRBV6-2 or TRBV6-3 and TRBJ2-7; D remains ambiguous. In germline, CDR1 is MNHEY, CDR2 SVGEGT. Trimming took off 4 bases at V and 0 bases at J, with 7 bases between the two ends. CDR3 length equals 13 residues.

This chain uses TRBV7-3 with TRBJ2-7; 7 nucleotides match TRBD2. The CDR3 is 15 amino acids. J lost 3 bases, V lost 5 bases, and 10 bases had no gene match. From germline, CDR1 is SGHTA and CDR2 FQGTGA. Here the CDR3 DNA reads TGTGCCAGCAGCCAATGGAGCGGGGCCAGCTACGAGCAGTACTTC. It codes for CASSQWSGASYEQYF.

This clonotype was observed a single time. Germline and junction disagree at one end, which may indicate a read error. The chain employs TRBV11-2 and TRBJ2-5; 8 bases match TRBD1. The CDR3 runs 17 residues. Looked up from germline, CDR1 is SGHAT and CDR2 is FQNNGV. The CDR3 nucleotides are TGTGCCAGCAGCTTAGATGGGGACAGGAGCAACCAAGAGACCCAGTGCTTC. This encodes CASSLDGDRSNQETQCF.

This clonotype was found many times. The chain recombines TRBV4-3 with TRBJ2-3, with D perhaps matching TRBD2 (6 bases). CDR1 and CDR2 from the germline V gene are LGHNA and YSLEER. V dropped 0 bases and J dropped 6 bases, with 10 bases sitting between them. The CDR3 loop spans 14 amino acids. CDR3 region: CASSQDRTSDTQYF. The CDR3 DNA reads TGCGCCAGCAGCCAAGATAGAACTAGCGATACGCAGTATTTT.

This clonotype was seen a handful of times. The CDR3 nucleotides read TGTGCCAGCGAGAAGGGGCGCGGGAACACTGAAGCTTTCTTT. As protein: CASEKGRGNTEAFF. The J gene is TRBJ1-1, the V gene TRBV6-6; a weak D match, TRBD1 (5 bases). Germline CDR1 MNHNY, CDR2 SVGAGI (reference sequence). Trimming pared 8 bases from V and 1 base from J, leaving 14 bases between. The CDR3 extends over 14 amino acids.

CDR3 sequence: CASSYESGEDEQFF. Here the CDR3 DNA reads TGTGCCAGCAGTTACGAGTCGGGGGAGGACGAGCAGTTCTTC. The V gene is TRBV6-5, the J gene TRBJ2-1, with a weak D call TRBD2 (6 bases). V was clipped by 2 bases and J by 10 bases, with 15 bases between them. Germline-derived CDR1 and CDR2 are MNHEY and SVGAGI. The CDR3 sequence is 14 residues long.

This clonotype has a count of ten or more. The J gene is TRBJ1-1, the V gene TRBV4-3, with D maybe TRBD1 (5 bases). Trimming took 0 bases from V and 1 from J, leaving 9 bases between them. Germline CDR1 and CDR2: LGHNA and YSLEER. The CDR3 is made up of 15 amino acids. The CDR3, as DNA: TGCGCCAGCAGCCAAGAGAGGGACCCGAACACTGAAGCTTTCTTT. Its protein product is CASSQERDPNTEAFF.